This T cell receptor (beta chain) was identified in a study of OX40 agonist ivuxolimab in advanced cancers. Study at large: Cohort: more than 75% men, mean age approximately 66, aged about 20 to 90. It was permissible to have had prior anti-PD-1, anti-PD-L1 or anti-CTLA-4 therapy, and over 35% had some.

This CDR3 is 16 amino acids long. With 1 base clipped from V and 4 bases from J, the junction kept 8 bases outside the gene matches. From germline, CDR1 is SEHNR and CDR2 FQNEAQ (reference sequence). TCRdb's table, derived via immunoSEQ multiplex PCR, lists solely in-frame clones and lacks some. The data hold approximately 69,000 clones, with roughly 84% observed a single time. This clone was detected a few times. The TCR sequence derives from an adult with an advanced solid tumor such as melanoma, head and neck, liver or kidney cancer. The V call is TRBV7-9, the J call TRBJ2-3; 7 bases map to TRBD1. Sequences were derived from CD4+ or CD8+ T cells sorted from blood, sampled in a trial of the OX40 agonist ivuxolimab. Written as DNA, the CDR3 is TGTGCCAGCAGCTTAGTAAAGACAGGGATTGCAGATACGCAGTATTTT. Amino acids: CASSLVKTGIADTQYF.